A single sample is the source of the 27 T cell receptor beta chains below, sequenced in a study of PD-1 blockade in classical Hodgkin lymphoma (dated by TCRdb to the early 2020s). In light of the paper, this sample's time point label describes: cycle 2 day 1 (C2D1) of nivolumab. Every trial patient had relapsed after autologous stem cell transplantation, and cohorts A, B and C differed in prior brentuximab vedotin exposure. The library was built by means of the immunoSEQ multiplex PCR assay. Held by TCRdb, this immuneACCESS table contains in-frame sequences only and omits some clones. Under half of the omission traces to an unresolved V gene where checked; the cause of the rest is unknown. A total of under 30,000 clones appear in this sample, 71% of them only once. Of the sample, over 2.5% is held by the ten largest clones. Material: peripheral blood mononuclear cells (PBMCs), obtained before the second cycle of nivolumab. Receptor source: a human donor with classical Hodgkin lymphoma.

This clone was detected only a few times. In DNA, the CDR3 is TGTGCCAGCAGTTACCTGGGGTCCAATGAGCAGTTCTTC. Translation gives CASSYLGSNEQFF. The chain carries TRBV6-5 and TRBJ2-1, with unresolved D. The germline CDR1 and CDR2 sequences are MNHEY and SVGAGI. Trimming took 2 bases from V and 6 from J, leaving 8 bases between them. CDR3 length: 13 amino acids.

The chain employs TRBV11-2 and TRBJ2-3; 9 nucleotides agree with TRBD2. V lost 2 bases and J lost 0; bases outside the gene matches: 3. Germline V gene sequence: CDR1 SGHAT, CDR2 FQNNGV. CDR3 length equals 16 residues. CDR3 DNA: TGTGCCAGCAGCTTAATAGCGGGGGCTAGCACAGATACGCAGTATTTT. Its translation is CASSLIAGASTDTQYF.

The chain carries TRBV19 and TRBJ2-5, with 7 nucleotides matching TRBD2. V shed 3 bases, J shed 5 bases, and the junction held 6 bases outside the gene matches. The germline V gene encodes CDR1 LNHDA and CDR2 SQIVND (reference sequence). This CDR3 has 14 residues. CDR3 in amino acids: CASSIGGRVETQYF. The CDR3 bases are TGTGCCAGTAGTATTGGGGGGAGGGTGGAGACCCAGTACTTC. The whole variable domain, remainder taken from reference TRBV19 and TRBJ2-5, is DGGITQSPKYLFRKEGQNVTLSCEQNLNHDAMYWYRQDPGQGLRLIYYSQIVNDFQKGDIAEGYSVSREKKESFPLTVTSAQKNPTAFYLCASSIGGRVETQYFGPGTRLLVL.

This clone was detected a few times. This sequence joins TRBV27 and TRBJ2-7; no reliable D call. Per the germline V gene, CDR1 is MNHEY and CDR2 is SMNVEV (reference sequence). The CDR3 sequence is 16 residues long. V was cut by 4 bases and J by 0 bases, with 16 bases left in between. The CDR3 reads CASSSRWVLSSYEQYF. CDR3 bases: TGTGCCAGCAGTTCGAGGTGGGTCCTGTCCTCCTACGAGCAGTACTTC.

V is TRBV20-1 and J is TRBJ1-1; maybe TRBD1 (6 bases). V was trimmed by 3 bases and J by 8 bases, leaving 10 bases between them. The CDR3 contains 11 residues. The germline gives CDR1 DFQATT, CDR2 SNEGSKA (reference sequence). CDR3 sequence: CSASRDREAFF. The CDR3, as DNA: TGCAGTGCTAGCCGAGACAGGGAAGCTTTCTTT.

The V call is TRBV19, the J call TRBJ1-2; D ambiguous. This CDR3 has 15 amino acids. V shed 3 bases and J shed 3 bases, with 14 bases lying between them. CDR1 is LNHDA and CDR2 is SQIVND in the germline V gene (reference sequence). The CDR3 sequence is CASSMQPVHHYGYTF. CDR3 nucleotide sequence: TGTGCCAGTAGTATGCAACCCGTGCACCACTATGGCTACACCTTC.

Judged by abundance, this clone is medium-sized. The chain has TRBV9 and TRBJ1-1, with D unresolved. The CDR3 totals 15 residues. V lost 0 bases and J lost 5, with 14 bases in between. CDR1 is SGDLS, CDR2 YYNGEE, per germline. Written as DNA, the CDR3 is TGTGCCAGCAGCGTAGTTTCGGGTTTAAGGACTGAAGCTTTCTTT. It yields the protein CASSVVSGLRTEAFF.

By sample fraction, this clone is medium-sized. The same CDR3 can be traced to other DNA sequences in this sample. The rearrangement uses TRBV6-6 and TRBJ1-5, with D possibly being TRBD1 (5 bases). With 6 bases removed from V and 7 bases from J, the gap between germline ends came to 10 bases. The CDR3 contains 12 residues. Per the germline V gene, CDR1 is MNHNY and CDR2 is SVGAGI (reference sequence). CDR3 nucleotides: TGTGCCAGCAGGCAGGGAGGGCAGCCCCAGCATTTT. Translated, it gives CASRQGGQPQHF.

The V and J genes are TRBV19 and TRBJ2-2, with D maybe TRBD1 (6 bases). CDR1 is LNHDA and CDR2 is SQIVND in the germline V gene (reference sequence). The CDR3 length is 16 residues. V gave up 4 bases and J gave up 6 bases, with 18 bases separating them. CDR3 region: CASSNFRGAGSGELFF. The CDR3 DNA reads TGTGCCAGTAGTAACTTCAGGGGCGCAGGGTCCGGGGAGCTGTTTTTT. The complete variable domain, with remaining parts taken from reference TRBV19 and TRBJ2-2, reads DGGITQSPKYLFRKEGQNVTLSCEQNLNHDAMYWYRQDPGQGLRLIYYSQIVNDFQKGDIAEGYSVSREKKESFPLTVTSAQKNPTAFYLCASSNFRGAGSGELFFGEGSRLTVL.

This chain joins TRBV15 and TRBJ2-3; D remains unclear. The CDR3 consists of 15 residues. Germline V gives CDR1 LNHNV, CDR2 YYDKDF (reference sequence). V was trimmed by 0 bases and J by 1 base, leaving 8 bases between them. This chain's CDR3 is CATSRDIDRTDTQYF. The DNA of the CDR3 is TGTGCCACCAGCAGAGATATCGATCGCACAGATACGCAGTATTTT.

The gene calls are TRBV5-6 and TRBJ1-1, with TRBD1 identical over 7 bases. V gave up 4 bases and J gave up 2 bases; unmatched junction bases: 8. CDR1 and CDR2 (germline): SGHDT, YYEEEE. This CDR3 comprises 15 residues. The chain's CDR3 is CASSRDRVTNTEAFF. DNA of the CDR3: TGTGCCAGCAGCAGAGACAGGGTTACTAACACTGAAGCTTTCTTT.

The CDR3 DNA sequence: TGTGCCAGCAGCGGTACAGGCGGGCGGGTGCCCCAGCATTTT. It encodes CASSGTGGRVPQHF. The gene calls are TRBV9 and TRBJ1-5; TRBD1 is a possible D gene (5 bases). The V and J ends lost 3 bases and 9 bases respectively, with 16 bases between them. This CDR3 region has 14 residues. The V gene's germline CDR1 is SGDLS and CDR2 YYNGEE.

This rearrangement joins TRBV10-2 to TRBJ1-2; tentative D call: TRBD1 (5 bases). V was cut by 0 bases and J by 5 bases, with 10 bases left in between. Germline V gene sequence: CDR1 WSHSY, CDR2 SAAADI. CDR3 size: 14 residues. CDR3 amino acids: CASSESPGGYGYTF. The DNA for the CDR3 is TGCGCCAGCAGTGAGTCGCCGGGGGGGTATGGCTACACCTTC.

The table lists this clone with a count of one. This chain connects TRBV5-1 to TRBJ1-1; D ambiguous. The V end was cut by 5 bases, the J end by 0 bases, with 8 bases between. CDR1 is SGHRS, CDR2 YFSETQ, per germline. The CDR3 consists of 13 residues. In DNA, the CDR3 is TGCGCCAGCAGGATTGGGATGAACACTGAAGCTTTCTTT. Its protein product is CASRIGMNTEAFF.

This clone was counted a single time. This chain joins TRBV5-6 and TRBJ1-1, with TRBD1 identical over 10 bases. J was trimmed by 3 bases and V by 5 bases; bases with no gene match: 7. CDR1 SGHDT and CDR2 YYEEEE come from the germline V gene. This CDR3 contains 15 residues. CDR3 protein: CASRDWDRGYTEAFF. The DNA for the CDR3 is TGTGCCAGCAGAGACTGGGACAGGGGATACACTGAAGCTTTCTTT.

This clone has just a few counts. The CDR3 DNA reads as TGCAGCGTTGTTAAGGGAGGTAACACTGAAGCTTTCTTT. Translation: CSVVKGGNTEAFF. The chain carries TRBV29-1 and TRBJ1-1; D is unresolved. This CDR3 spans 13 amino acids. CDR1 is SQVTM and CDR2 is ANQGSEA in the germline V gene. V lost 4 bases and J lost 2, with 11 bases in between.

In its sample, this clone was seen a few times. The rearrangement uses TRBV7-9 and TRBJ1-5, with unresolved D. V lost 4 bases and J lost 6, with 7 bases in between. CDR1 and CDR2 (germline): SEHNR, FQNEAQ (reference sequence). This CDR3 has 12 residues. The CDR3 DNA reads as TGTGCCAGCAGCTCCGGTCGTCAGCCCCAGCATTTT. This translates into CASSSGRQPQHF.

The sample holds a few counts of this clone. The chain is built from TRBV6-4 and TRBJ1-1; possible D gene TRBD1, 6 bases. This CDR3 region has 13 residues. Trimming stripped 6 bases from V and 6 bases from J, with 14 bases between. Per germline, CDR1 MRHNA and CDR2 SNTAGT. The CDR3 coding sequence is TGTGCCAGCAGAGAGGGGGGGCAAGCTGAAGCTTTCTTT. It is translated as CASREGGQAEAFF.

The genes are TRBV6-6 and TRBJ2-3; no definite D call. Germline CDR1 is MNHNY and CDR2 is SVGAGI (reference sequence). V dropped 8 bases and J dropped 0 bases, with 12 bases sitting between them. The CDR3 has 14 residues. The CDR3 coding sequence is TGTGCCAGCGGTCAGCTTATTAGCACAGATACGCAGTATTTT. It yields the protein CASGQLISTDTQYF.

This clone was recorded only once. The J gene is TRBJ1-5, the V gene TRBV25-1; 8 bases map to TRBD1. CDR3 length equals 14 residues. V was clipped by 6 bases and J by 2 bases; unmatched bases: 3. Germline CDR1 is MGHDK and CDR2 is SYGVNS. CDR3 amino acids: CASSGQGGNQPQHF. CDR3 DNA sequence: TGTGCCAGCAGCGGACAGGGCGGCAATCAGCCCCAGCATTTT.

The chain recombines TRBV6-5 with TRBJ2-7; 7 bases are shared with TRBD1. The CDR3 runs 15 residues. The ends lost 4 bases at V and 0 bases at J; junction bases unmatched: 6. From germline, CDR1 is MNHEY and CDR2 SVGAGI. The DNA of the CDR3 is TGTGCCAGCAGTTTTGGGACAGCGATCTCCTACGAGCAGTACTTC. Translation: CASSFGTAISYEQYF.

The rearrangement uses TRBV11-2 and TRBJ1-6; 10 bases agree with TRBD1. Trimming removed 4 bases from V and 10 bases from J; junction bases left unmatched: 7. Per the germline V gene, CDR1 is SGHAT and CDR2 is FQNNGV. This CDR3 has 15 amino acids. The CDR3 DNA is TGTGCCAGCAGCTGGATGACAGGGGGCTTATCACCCCTCCACTTT. Its translation is CASSWMTGGLSPLHF. Complete variable domain (other parts from reference TRBV11-2 and TRBJ1-6): EAGVAQSPRYKIIEKRQSVAFWCNPISGHATLYWYQQILGQGPKLLIQFQNNGVVDDSQLPKDRFSAERLKGVDSTLKIQPAKLEDSAVYLCASSWMTGGLSPLHFGNGTRLTVT.

CDR3 DNA sequence: TGTGCCAGCAGCATCCGGGACAGGGGGTACAATGAGCAGTTCTTC. Translation gives CASSIRDRGYNEQFF. V gene TRBV5-4 combines with J gene TRBJ2-1, with 11 bases that match TRBD1. Germline loops: CDR1 SGHNT, CDR2 YYREEE (reference sequence). This CDR3 spans 15 amino acids. The J segment lost 4 bases and the V segment lost 4 bases, leaving 4 bases of the junction unmatched.

V and J are TRBV4-1 and TRBJ2-7, with D possibly being TRBD2 (6 bases). Trimming removed 2 bases from V and 4 bases from J, with 15 bases in between. The CDR3 is 15 residues long. The V gene's germline CDR1 is MGHRA and CDR2 YSYEKL. The DNA for the CDR3 is TGCGCCAGCAGCCAACTGACGGACTATCCTTACGAGCAGTACTTC. Protein product: CASSQLTDYPYEQYF.

This clone is classed as medium-sized (0.01 to 0.1%). The V call is TRBV4-1, the J call TRBJ1-2; D gene ambiguous. This CDR3 is 15 amino acids long. The ends were cut back, 0 bases at V and 4 bases at J, with 12 bases in the middle. Germline V gene sequence: CDR1 MGHRA, CDR2 YSYEKL. The CDR3 protein is CASSQDSGGFYGYTF. In nucleotides, the CDR3 is TGCGCCAGCAGCCAAGATTCGGGAGGCTTCTATGGCTACACCTTC.

CDR3 residues: CASSVAPGLEQFF. The DNA for the CDR3 is TGTGCCAGCAGCGTAGCTCCAGGGTTAGAGCAGTTCTTC. V is TRBV9 and J is TRBJ2-1; D may be TRBD1 (5 bases). CDR3 length equals 13 residues. V lost 0 bases, J lost 10 bases, and 11 bases lay in between. Germline CDR1 is SGDLS and CDR2 is YYNGEE.

The chain joins TRBV4-2 to TRBJ1-3; a possible D gene is TRBD1 (6 bases). The CDR3 runs 16 residues. V gave up 0 bases and J gave up 0 bases, with 9 bases separating them. Germline CDR1 and CDR2: LGHNA and YNFKEQ. DNA of the CDR3: TGTGCCAGCAGCCAAGATGGGGGCTACTCTGGAAACACCATATATTTT. Translating gives CASSQDGGYSGNTIYF.